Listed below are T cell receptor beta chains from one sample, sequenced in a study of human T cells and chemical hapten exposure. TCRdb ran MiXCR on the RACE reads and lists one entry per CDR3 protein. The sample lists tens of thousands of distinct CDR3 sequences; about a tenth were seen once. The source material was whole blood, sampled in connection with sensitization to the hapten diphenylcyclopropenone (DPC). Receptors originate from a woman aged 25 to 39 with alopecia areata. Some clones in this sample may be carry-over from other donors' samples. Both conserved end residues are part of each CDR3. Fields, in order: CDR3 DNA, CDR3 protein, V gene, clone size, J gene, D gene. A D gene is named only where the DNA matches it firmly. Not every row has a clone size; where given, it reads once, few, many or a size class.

CDR3 DNA: TGTGCCAGCAGCTTTATTTACGGCGAGCAGTACTTC; CDR3 protein: CASSFIYGEQYF; V gene: TRBV7-9; clone size: many; J gene: TRBJ2-7; D gene: -
CDR3 DNA: TGCGCCAGCAGCTTGGGGACGGCAAACTACGAGCAGTACTTC; CDR3 protein: CASSLGTANYEQYF; V gene: TRBV5-1; clone size: many; J gene: TRBJ2-7; D gene: -
CDR3 DNA: TGTGCCAGCAGTGCGGATTCCAGGGGCGCCAACGTCCTGACTTTC; CDR3 protein: CASSADSRGANVLTF; V gene: TRBV2; clone size: -; J gene: TRBJ2-6; D gene: -
CDR3 DNA: TGTGCCAGCAGTTACTCGATGGACCTCACAGATACGCAGTATTTT; CDR3 protein: CASSYSMDLTDTQYF; V gene: TRBV6-5; clone size: -; J gene: TRBJ2-3; D gene: -
CDR3 DNA: TGTGCCAGCAGAACCGGGACAGCTCTATACTATGGCTACACCTTC; CDR3 protein: CASRTGTALYYGYTF; V gene: TRBV2; clone size: many; J gene: TRBJ1-2; D gene: TRBD1
CDR3 DNA: TGTGCCAGCAGCGTAGTTGGTAGCGGCAATGAGCAGTTCTTC; CDR3 protein: CASSVVGSGNEQFF; V gene: TRBV9; clone size: many; J gene: TRBJ2-1; D gene: -
CDR3 DNA: TGCAGTGCTAAAACCTCCCCCGGGACTAGCGGGAGGGCTTCCTACAATGAGCAGTTCTTC; CDR3 protein: CSAKTSPGTSGRASYNEQFF; V gene: TRBV20-1; clone size: few; J gene: TRBJ2-1; D gene: TRBD2
CDR3 DNA: TGCGCCAGCAGCCAAGGCTCAGGGGTTGGCAATCAGCCCCAGCATTTT; CDR3 protein: CASSQGSGVGNQPQHF; V gene: TRBV4-3; clone size: -; J gene: TRBJ1-5; D gene: -
CDR3 DNA: TGTGCCAGCAGGGCCGAGGGGGGGTACAATCAGCCCCAGCATTTT; CDR3 protein: CASRAEGGYNQPQHF; V gene: TRBV12-3/TRBV12-4; clone size: few; J gene: TRBJ1-5; D gene: -
CDR3 DNA: TGTGCCAGCAGCTTAGGCTCGGGGCCCCAGCCCCAGCATTTT; CDR3 protein: CASSLGSGPQPQHF; V gene: TRBV7-9; clone size: -; J gene: TRBJ1-5; D gene: -
CDR3 DNA: TGCAGTGCTAGAGAAGGGGTCAATTCACCCCTCCACTTT; CDR3 protein: CSAREGVNSPLHF; V gene: TRBV20-1; clone size: -; J gene: TRBJ1-6; D gene: -
CDR3 DNA: TGTGCCAGCAGTTTAGTAGAGGGGTCCGATACGCAGTATTTT; CDR3 protein: CASSLVEGSDTQYF; V gene: TRBV12-3/TRBV12-4; clone size: many; J gene: TRBJ2-3; D gene: -
CDR3 DNA: TGTGCCAGCAGCCGCGCCACCTACGAGCAGTACTTC; CDR3 protein: CASSRATYEQYF; V gene: TRBV11-1; clone size: few; J gene: TRBJ2-7; D gene: -
CDR3 DNA: TGCAGTGCTAGAGTGGAACAACGGGAATCCGGGGAGCTGTTTTTT; CDR3 protein: CSARVEQRESGELFF; V gene: TRBV20-1; clone size: many; J gene: TRBJ2-2; D gene: -
CDR3 DNA: TGTGCCAGCAGTTCGGTCACCGGGGAGCTGTTTTTT; CDR3 protein: CASSSVTGELFF; V gene: TRBV7-9; clone size: -; J gene: TRBJ2-2; D gene: -
CDR3 DNA: TGTGCCAGCAGCCTAGGGGGAGGGAATTCACCCCTCCACTTT; CDR3 protein: CASSLGGGNSPLHF; V gene: TRBV12-3/TRBV12-4; clone size: -; J gene: TRBJ1-6; D gene: -
CDR3 DNA: TGCGCCAGCAGCTTGGGGCAGACCAGTTCGGGGGAGCAGTACTTC; CDR3 protein: CASSLGQTSSGEQYF; V gene: TRBV5-1; clone size: many; J gene: TRBJ2-7; D gene: -
CDR3 DNA: TGTGCCAGCCGCCCTTACAGCTCCTACAATGAGCAGTTCTTC; CDR3 protein: CASRPYSSYNEQFF; V gene: TRBV7-9; clone size: many; J gene: TRBJ2-1; D gene: -
CDR3 DNA: TGTGCCAGCAGCTCCCGCACCGGGGAGCTGTTTTTT; CDR3 protein: CASSSRTGELFF; V gene: TRBV7-8; clone size: -; J gene: TRBJ2-2; D gene: -
CDR3 DNA: TGTGCCAGCAGTTACGGGGTCGAGCAGTACTTC; CDR3 protein: CASSYGVEQYF; V gene: TRBV6-2/TRBV6-3; clone size: many; J gene: TRBJ2-7; D gene: -
CDR3 DNA: TGCGCCAGCAGCCCGGCTGGCGGGCTGGGGGAGACCCAGTACTTC; CDR3 protein: CASSPAGGLGETQYF; V gene: TRBV5-1; clone size: -; J gene: TRBJ2-5; D gene: -
CDR3 DNA: TGTGCCACCAGCAGAGATAGGCGGGAGCAGTTCTTC; CDR3 protein: CATSRDRREQFF; V gene: TRBV15; clone size: few; J gene: TRBJ2-1; D gene: -
CDR3 DNA: TGTGCCATCAGTGTGGAGGGCACTGAAGCTTTCTTT; CDR3 protein: CAISVEGTEAFF; V gene: TRBV10-3; clone size: -; J gene: TRBJ1-1; D gene: -
CDR3 DNA: TGTGCCAGCCGTCCGACAGGTTTTGGCGAGCAGTTCTTC; CDR3 protein: CASRPTGFGEQFF; V gene: TRBV12-3/TRBV12-4; clone size: few; J gene: TRBJ2-1; D gene: -
CDR3 DNA: TGTGCCAGCAGCTTAGGGCTAGCGGTCTACGAGCAGTACTTC; CDR3 protein: CASSLGLAVYEQYF; V gene: TRBV7-8; clone size: few; J gene: TRBJ2-7; D gene: TRBD2
CDR3 DNA: TGCAGTGCTAGTGGACAGGGGGCGAATGGCTACACCTTC; CDR3 protein: CSASGQGANGYTF; V gene: TRBV20-1; clone size: few; J gene: TRBJ1-2; D gene: TRBD1
CDR3 DNA: TGTGCCAGCAGCCGACTAGCGGCTTCCTACAATGAGCAGTTCTTC; CDR3 protein: CASSRLAASYNEQFF; V gene: TRBV6-2/TRBV6-3; clone size: many; J gene: TRBJ2-1; D gene: TRBD2
CDR3 DNA: TGTGCCAGCAGTCCTGTTGAAGCTTTCTTT; CDR3 protein: CASSPVEAFF; V gene: TRBV27; clone size: few; J gene: TRBJ1-1; D gene: -
CDR3 DNA: TGTGCCAGTAGTAGAGCAGGAGGAGGTGGAGATACGCAGTATTTT; CDR3 protein: CASSRAGGGGDTQYF; V gene: TRBV19; clone size: many; J gene: TRBJ2-3; D gene: -
CDR3 DNA: TGTGCCAGCAGCTTACAGGTGACAGTTGGCCACGAGCAGTACTTC; CDR3 protein: CASSLQVTVGHEQYF; V gene: TRBV7-8; clone size: many; J gene: TRBJ2-7; D gene: -
CDR3 DNA: TGCGCCAGCAGCCCACAAACAGATACGCAGTATTTT; CDR3 protein: CASSPQTDTQYF; V gene: TRBV5-1; clone size: -; J gene: TRBJ2-3; D gene: -
CDR3 DNA: TGCAGCGTTTCCACAGGGGCTGGAAACACCATATATTTT; CDR3 protein: CSVSTGAGNTIYF; V gene: TRBV29-1; clone size: -; J gene: TRBJ1-3; D gene: TRBD1
CDR3 DNA: TGTGCCAGCAGTTATGGGACAGGGAGGGCCGAGCAGTACTTC; CDR3 protein: CASSYGTGRAEQYF; V gene: TRBV28; clone size: -; J gene: TRBJ2-7; D gene: TRBD1
CDR3 DNA: TGTGCCAGCAGTCCCCCCCTAGACGGCTACACCTTC; CDR3 protein: CASSPPLDGYTF; V gene: TRBV28; clone size: -; J gene: TRBJ1-2; D gene: -
CDR3 DNA: TGTGCCAGCACTCGATTTTTCGGCAGGGGAAACACCGGGGAGCTGTTTTTT; CDR3 protein: CASTRFFGRGNTGELFF; V gene: TRBV28; clone size: -; J gene: TRBJ2-2; D gene: -
CDR3 DNA: TGTGCCAGCAGCTTATCATGGAATGAGCAGTTCTTC; CDR3 protein: CASSLSWNEQFF; V gene: TRBV7-2; clone size: -; J gene: TRBJ2-1; D gene: -
CDR3 DNA: TGTGCCAGCAGTTTGTCAGGGGGCTACGAGCAGTACTTC; CDR3 protein: CASSLSGGYEQYF; V gene: TRBV27; clone size: many; J gene: TRBJ2-7; D gene: TRBD1
CDR3 DNA: TGTGCCAGCAGTTCCGGGACGGGGATCAGCAATCAGCCCCAGCATTTT; CDR3 protein: CASSSGTGISNQPQHF; V gene: TRBV28; clone size: many; J gene: TRBJ1-5; D gene: -
CDR3 DNA: TGCAGCGTTTCACGCACACCTGTGAACACTGAAGCTTTCTTT; CDR3 protein: CSVSRTPVNTEAFF; V gene: TRBV29-1; clone size: -; J gene: TRBJ1-1; D gene: -
CDR3 DNA: TGTGCCAGCAGCGTAGAATTGGTGGGGAAAGCTTTCTTT; CDR3 protein: CASSVELVGKAFF; V gene: TRBV9; clone size: -; J gene: TRBJ1-1; D gene: -
CDR3 DNA: TGTGCCAGCAGCCAAGATGGGGCACGGCACCTGGATGGCTACACCTTC; CDR3 protein: CASSQDGARHLDGYTF; V gene: TRBV14; clone size: many; J gene: TRBJ1-2; D gene: -
CDR3 DNA: TGCGCCAGCAGCCACACGACAGAAGCTAACTATGGCTACACCTTC; CDR3 protein: CASSHTTEANYGYTF; V gene: TRBV4-1; clone size: -; J gene: TRBJ1-2; D gene: -
CDR3 DNA: TGCGCCAGCTCTGGACGCTCGTTCAACTATGGCTACACCTTC; CDR3 protein: CASSGRSFNYGYTF; V gene: TRBV4-1; clone size: few; J gene: TRBJ1-2; D gene: -
CDR3 DNA: TGTGCCAGCAGAGTGGACAATGGTGATACGCAGTATTTT; CDR3 protein: CASRVDNGDTQYF; V gene: TRBV2; clone size: many; J gene: TRBJ2-3; D gene: -
CDR3 DNA: TGTGCCAGCAGTGATTTAGCTCACTCCTACGAGCAGTACTTC; CDR3 protein: CASSDLAHSYEQYF; V gene: TRBV2; clone size: few; J gene: TRBJ2-7; D gene: -
CDR3 DNA: TGTGCCAGCAGCTTGACACAGGGTTATTACAATGAGCAGCTCTTC; CDR3 protein: CASSLTQGYYNEQLF; V gene: TRBV7-9; clone size: -; J gene: TRBJ2-1; D gene: -
CDR3 DNA: TGTGCCAGCAGTGAGACTTCGGACAGCTCTTCACCCCTCCACTTT; CDR3 protein: CASSETSDSSSPLHF; V gene: TRBV6-2/TRBV6-3; clone size: few; J gene: TRBJ1-6; D gene: -
CDR3 DNA: TGTGCCAGCAGTTTAGAAGGTAGCAATCAGCCCCAGCATTTT; CDR3 protein: CASSLEGSNQPQHF; V gene: TRBV12-3/TRBV12-4; clone size: many; J gene: TRBJ1-5; D gene: -
CDR3 DNA: TGCAGTGCTAGAGAGGCGGGTGATAGCAATCAGCCCCAGCATTTT; CDR3 protein: CSAREAGDSNQPQHF; V gene: TRBV20-1; clone size: few; J gene: TRBJ1-5; D gene: -
CDR3 DNA: TGTGCCAGCAGCCCAGGGGGCCTGGGCTATGGCTACACCTTC; CDR3 protein: CASSPGGLGYGYTF; V gene: TRBV2; clone size: many; J gene: TRBJ1-2; D gene: TRBD1
CDR3 DNA: TGCAGTGCTAGTAGACAGGGCACCCAGTACTTC; CDR3 protein: CSASRQGTQYF; V gene: TRBV20-1; clone size: many; J gene: TRBJ2-5; D gene: TRBD1